The 13 T cell receptor beta chains listed next were all sequenced from one sample in a study of Graves' ophthalmopathy and Graves' hyperthyroidism. TCR beta CDR3 regions were amplified from RNA transcripts. First-round RT-PCR used HTBI primers; second-round multiplex PCR followed. TCRdb re-derived calls from the multiplex PCR reads in MiXCR, one entry per CDR3 protein. The sample shows just over 400,000 distinct CDR3 sequences, more than 20% of them seen only once. Material: peripheral blood. These receptors came from a woman younger than 35 with stable Graves' hyperthyroidism.

This clonotype was observed many times. The CDR3 sequence: CASSSDVYEQYF. The CDR3, as DNA: TGTGCCAGCAGCTCGGACGTCTACGAGCAGTACTTC. The chain recombines TRBV11-2 with TRBJ2-7; D is unresolved. This CDR3 has 12 amino acids. V dropped 4 bases and J dropped 3 bases, with 7 bases sitting between them. Per germline, CDR1 SGHAT and CDR2 FQNNGV.

V is TRBV20-1 and J is TRBJ1-1, with D possibly TRBD1 on 6 matching bases. Germline values: CDR1 DFQATT, CDR2 SNEGSKA (reference sequence). This CDR3 comprises 15 residues. Trimming took 3 bases from V and 5 from J, leaving 19 bases between them. Here the CDR3 reads CSASVGQRGGTEAFF. For the CDR3, the DNA is TGCAGTGCTAGTGTGGGGCAGCGAGGGGGGACTGAAGCTTTCTTT.

The chain joins TRBV28 to TRBJ1-6; D gene unclear. The CDR3 contains 13 residues. Looked up from germline, CDR1 is MDHEN and CDR2 is SYDVKM. V was trimmed by 4 bases and J by 10 bases, leaving 11 bases between them. The DNA of the CDR3 is TGTGCCAGCAGTTCGGGGTTGGGGTCACCCCTCCACTTT. It is translated as CASSSGLGSPLHF. Full variable domain (rest looked up from reference TRBV28 and TRBJ1-6): DVKVTQSSRYLVKRTGEKVFLECVQDMDHENMFWYRQDPGLGLRLIYFSYDVKMKEKGDIPEGYSVSREKKERFSLILESASTNQTSMYLCASSSGLGSPLHFGNGTRLTVT.

This clonotype was found many times. This chain connects TRBV12-3 or TRBV12-4 to TRBJ2-5; 10 bases match TRBD1. CDR3 length: 14 amino acids. V shed 1 base and J 5 bases; nucleotides not matched to a gene: 1. This CDR3 is CASSLGDRGETQYF. The CDR3 DNA follows: TGTGCCAGCAGTTTAGGGGACAGGGGCGAGACCCAGTACTTC.

This clonotype was seen repeatedly, ten times or more. In DNA form, the CDR3 reads TGCAGCGTTGAAGACGGAGACGAAAGCGGCTACACCTTC. Amino acids: CSVEDGDESGYTF. The V call is TRBV29-1, the J call TRBJ1-2, with D uncertain. V dropped 0 bases and J dropped 8 bases, with 13 bases sitting between them. CDR1 SQVTM and CDR2 ANQGSEA come from the germline V gene. The CDR3 contains 13 residues.

This clonotype was seen many times. DNA of the CDR3: TGTGCCACCAGTGACACAAGGGGACCGAACTACGAGCAGTACTTC. Encoded protein: CATSDTRGPNYEQYF. The gene calls are TRBV24-1 and TRBJ2-7, with D possibly being TRBD1 or TRBD2 (5 bases each). The CDR3 covers 15 residues. V was cut by 4 bases and J by 3 bases, with 15 bases left in between. In germline, CDR1 is KGHDR, CDR2 SFDVKD.

The chain has TRBV25-1 and TRBJ2-2, with TRBD1 matching 10 bases. V was pared by 3 bases and J by 3 bases, with 1 base of the junction left unmatched. This CDR3 has 15 amino acids. CDR1 and CDR2 from the germline V gene are MGHDK and SYGVNS. This CDR3 is CASSDGTGDTGELFF. CDR3 nucleotide sequence: TGTGCCAGCAGTGACGGGACAGGGGACACCGGGGAGCTGTTTTTT.

This clonotype was seen ten or more times. This chain joins TRBV10-3 and TRBJ2-7; 9 nucleotides match TRBD2. Trimming at V came to 10 bases and at J to 2 bases, leaving 9 bases not matched to a gene. This CDR3 has 14 residues. CDR1 ENHRY and CDR2 SYGVKD come from the germline V gene. CDR3 DNA sequence: TGTGCCACCAAAGCGGGAGGACGAACCTACGAGCAGTACTTC. Translated: CATKAGGRTYEQYF.

This clonotype has only one observation. The chain's CDR3 is CASTHAASDRYGYTF. The CDR3 DNA is TGTGCCAGCACTCACGCGGCGTCGGATCGTTATGGCTACACCTTC. The chain is built from TRBV6-1 and TRBJ1-2; unclear D gene. Trimming cost V 7 bases and J 5 bases, with 20 bases left between them. Germline-derived CDR1 and CDR2 are MNHNS and SASEGT. CDR3 length: 15 amino acids.

In this sample, this clonotype is medium-sized. The chain couples TRBV4-3 to TRBJ2-7, with 10 bases aligning to TRBD1. Germline V lookup: CDR1 LGHNA, CDR2 YSLEER. V was clipped by 0 bases and J by 5 bases; unmatched bases: 4. The CDR3 runs to 15 residues. In nucleotides, the CDR3 is TGCGCCAGCAGCCAAGAAGGGACAGGGGTCAACGAGCAGTACTTC. It yields the protein CASSQEGTGVNEQYF.

This clonotype was seen ten or more times. This sequence joins TRBV15 and TRBJ2-5, with D possibly being TRBD1 or TRBD2 (5 bases each). CDR1 is LNHNV and CDR2 is YYDKDF in the germline V gene (reference sequence). V gave up 8 bases and J gave up 3 bases, with 10 bases separating them. This CDR3 region has 12 residues. The CDR3 nucleotides are TGTGCCACCGAGGGGCAGAAAGAGACCCAGTACTTC. This translates into CATEGQKETQYF.

The table lists this clonotype with many counts. The V gene is TRBV2, the J gene TRBJ2-2; the D gene is possibly TRBD1 (5 bases). The CDR3 is made up of 13 amino acids. The germline CDR1 and CDR2 sequences are SNHLY and FYNNEI. Trimming stripped 6 bases from V and 4 bases from J, with 9 bases between. CDR3 DNA: TGTGCCAGCAGCGACAGACGCACCGGGGAGCTGTTTTTT. Its translation: CASSDRRTGELFF.

The CDR3 loop reads CASSLMAGVREQYF. The CDR3 nucleotides read TGTGCCAGCAGTTTAATGGCAGGGGTTAGAGAGCAGTACTTC. The chain is built from TRBV12-3 or TRBV12-4 and TRBJ2-7; D perhaps matches TRBD1 (6 bases). This CDR3 contains 14 residues. Trimming cost V 2 bases and J 7 bases, with 15 bases left between them.